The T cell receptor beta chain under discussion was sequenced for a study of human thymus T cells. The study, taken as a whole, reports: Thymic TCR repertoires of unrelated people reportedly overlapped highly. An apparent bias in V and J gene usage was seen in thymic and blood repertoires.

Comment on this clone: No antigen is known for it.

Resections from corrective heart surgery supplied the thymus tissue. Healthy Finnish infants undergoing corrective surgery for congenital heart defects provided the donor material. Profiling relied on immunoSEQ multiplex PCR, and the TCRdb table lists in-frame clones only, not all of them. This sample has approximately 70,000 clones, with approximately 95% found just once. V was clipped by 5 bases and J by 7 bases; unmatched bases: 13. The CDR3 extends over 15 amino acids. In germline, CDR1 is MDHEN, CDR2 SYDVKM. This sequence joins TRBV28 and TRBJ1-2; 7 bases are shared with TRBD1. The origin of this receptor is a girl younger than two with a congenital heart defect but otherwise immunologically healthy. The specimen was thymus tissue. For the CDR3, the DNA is TGTGCCAGCAGTGGAGCTAGGGGGCGACGAGCTGGCTACACCTTC. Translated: CASSGARGRRAGYTF.